This section outlines one T cell receptor (beta chain) sequence together with its context. Which antigen it targets is not known. Base qualities are missing; no much larger clone stands one base away. Enrolling through a virtual design, the prospective study's participants ranged in age from roughly 18 to 95 years and lived across 24 United States geographic areas. In the prospective study, participants were assigned to cohorts based on the clinical history participants reported in a screening survey and a study questionnaire. ImmuneRACE Cohort 3 recovered participants were defined by two consecutive negative NP/OP PCR tests, healthcare professional clearance, or symptom resolution. Mobile phlebotomists in the prospective study collected whole blood, serum and a nasopharyngeal or oropharyngeal swab from every participant. Additional blood draws and questionnaires over a 2-month period could optionally be provided by prospective study participants. Before DNA extraction, prospective study blood samples were shipped either frozen or at room temperature.

Germline trimming amounts to 5 bases on V and 7 bases on J, with 9 as the count of junction bases outside the gene matches. The germline V gene specifies SGHNT as CDR1 and YENEEA as CDR2. The CDR3 runs 16 residues from the cysteine to the phenylalanine. Only the CDR3 region is kept as DNA, spanning 48 bases read in frame from base 1. TCRbeta CDR3 regions were amplified from genomic DNA using the immunoSEQ Assay, a bias-controlled multiplex PCR. The paper's data handling went like this. The number of nucleated cells in each sample was estimated from the amplification of reference gene primers within the assay. Sequence reads were collapsed and filtered to measure the absolute abundance of every unique TCRbeta CDR3 rearrangement. Productive Simpson clonality was computed per sample as the square root of Simpson's diversity index over productive rearrangements. TCRdb provides this immuneACCESS table in a form limited to in-frame rearrangements. Some clones are lacking; in checked studies, under half of them reflect an unresolved V gene, and why the rest are absent is not known. V, J and clone size derive from that table, while D and trimming were established from the DNA sequence. For this sample there are fewer than 300,000 clones; around 89% appear just once. Approximately 9% of the sample belongs to the ten largest clones.

This sample was taken from a study of blood T cell repertoires in COVID-19 (dated by TCRdb to between 2020 and 2021). For the wider study: Samples covering the acute and convalescent phases of COVID-19 were provided by collaborators in the United States, Italy and Spain. The prospective study material was composed of cDNA or gDNA derived from T cells, B-cell-depleted T cells, or PBMCs. The dataset comprised deeply sampled blood TCRbeta repertoires from subjects exposed to, actively infected with, or recovered from COVID-19. A freely available public database, intended as a resource for researchers studying the immune response to SARS-CoV-2, is where the repertoires were released. Samples came from the ongoing ImmuneRACE study (first 160 participants) plus 1,254 subjects from 6 global collaborators. A de-identified subject ID, COVID-19 status, age in years and sex were almost always included in the sample metadata. Where available, HLA class I and class II types were taken from metadata supplied by the sample provider and were not determined by assay-based typing. The study at large found these results: Clinical and demographic metadata were provided uncurated, with the amount varying by source and participant.

The rearrangement joined TRBV11-3 to TRBJ2-1, and TRBD2 matches 12 of the central bases. The sample consisted of PBMCs or T cells enriched from blood (not recorded which). This TCR derives from a man aged 40-49 years who had recovered from COVID-19. Read as DNA, the sequence is TGTGCCAGCAGCCCCCTAGCGGGGGGGCGGCGGAATGAGCAGTTCTTC. Translation gives CASSPLAGGRRNEQFF. Where the CDR3 stops, the reference TRBV11-3 and TRBJ2-1 genes take over; the full variable domain is EAGVVQSPRYKIIEKKQPVAFWCNPISGHNTLYWYLQNLGQGPELLIRYENEEAVDDSQLPKDRFSAERLKGVDSTLKIQPAELGDSAVYLCASSPLAGGRRNEQFFGPGTRLTVL.